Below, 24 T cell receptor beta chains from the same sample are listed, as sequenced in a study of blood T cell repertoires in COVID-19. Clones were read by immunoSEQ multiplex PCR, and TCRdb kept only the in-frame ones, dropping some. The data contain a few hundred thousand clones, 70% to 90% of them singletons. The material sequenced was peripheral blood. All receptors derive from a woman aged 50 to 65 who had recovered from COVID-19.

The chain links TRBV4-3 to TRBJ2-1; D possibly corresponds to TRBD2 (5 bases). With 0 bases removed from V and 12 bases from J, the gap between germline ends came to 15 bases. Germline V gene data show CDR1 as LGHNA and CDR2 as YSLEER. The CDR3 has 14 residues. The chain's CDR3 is CASSQDLEVWGQFF. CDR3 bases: TGCGCCAGCAGCCAAGATTTGGAGGTGTGGGGGCAGTTCTTC.

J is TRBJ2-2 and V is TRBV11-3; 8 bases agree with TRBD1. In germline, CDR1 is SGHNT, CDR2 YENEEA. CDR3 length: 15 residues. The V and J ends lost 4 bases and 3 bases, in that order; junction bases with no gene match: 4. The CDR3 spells CASSSQGAYTGELFF. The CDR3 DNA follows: TGTGCCAGCAGCTCCCAGGGGGCCTACACCGGGGAGCTGTTTTTT.

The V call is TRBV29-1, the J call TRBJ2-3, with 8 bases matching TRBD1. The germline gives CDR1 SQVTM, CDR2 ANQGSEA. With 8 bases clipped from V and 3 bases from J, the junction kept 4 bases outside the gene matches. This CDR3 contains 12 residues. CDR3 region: CSLTGATDTQYF. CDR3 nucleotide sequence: TGCAGCCTGACAGGGGCTACAGATACGCAGTATTTT.

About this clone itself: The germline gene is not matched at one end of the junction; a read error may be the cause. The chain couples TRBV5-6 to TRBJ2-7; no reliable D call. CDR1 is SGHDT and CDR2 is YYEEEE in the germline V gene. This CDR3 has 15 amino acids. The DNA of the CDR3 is TGTGCCAACAGCTTGGTAGACGGTGGAGCCTACGAGCAGTACTTC. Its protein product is CANSLVDGGAYEQYF.

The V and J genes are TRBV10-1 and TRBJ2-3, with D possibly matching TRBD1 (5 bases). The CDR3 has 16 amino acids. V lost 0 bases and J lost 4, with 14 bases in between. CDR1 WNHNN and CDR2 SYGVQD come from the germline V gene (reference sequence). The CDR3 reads CASSESFMGHPDTQYF. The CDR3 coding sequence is TGCGCCAGCAGTGAGTCGTTCATGGGGCACCCAGATACGCAGTATTTT.

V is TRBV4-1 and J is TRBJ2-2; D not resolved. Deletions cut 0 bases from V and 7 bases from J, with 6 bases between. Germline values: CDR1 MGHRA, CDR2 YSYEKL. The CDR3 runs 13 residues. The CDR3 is CASSQEWSGELFF. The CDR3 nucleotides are TGCGCCAGCAGCCAAGAATGGAGCGGGGAGCTGTTTTTT.

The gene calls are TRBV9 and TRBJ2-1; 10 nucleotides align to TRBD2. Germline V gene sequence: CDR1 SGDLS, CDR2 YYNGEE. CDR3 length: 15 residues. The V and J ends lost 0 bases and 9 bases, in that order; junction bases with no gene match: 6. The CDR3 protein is CASSVASGRGGEQFF. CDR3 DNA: TGTGCCAGCAGCGTAGCAAGCGGGAGGGGCGGTGAGCAGTTCTTC.

CDR3 bases: TGTGCCAGCTCGGGCAGGGTCAATGAAAAACTGTTTTTT. Its translation: CASSGRVNEKLFF. This chain uses TRBV7-2 with TRBJ1-4; maybe TRBD1 (5 bases). This CDR3 contains 13 residues. V shed 8 bases and J shed 5 bases, with 12 bases lying between them. Germline-derived CDR1 and CDR2 are SGHTA and FQGNSA. The full variable domain, its missing parts supplied by reference TRBV7-2 and TRBJ1-4, is GAGVSQSPSNKVTEKGKDVELRCDPISGHTALYWYRQSLGQGLEFLIYFQGNSAPDKSGLPSDRFSAERTGGSVSTLTIQRTQQEDSAVYLCASSGRVNEKLFFGSGTQLSVL.

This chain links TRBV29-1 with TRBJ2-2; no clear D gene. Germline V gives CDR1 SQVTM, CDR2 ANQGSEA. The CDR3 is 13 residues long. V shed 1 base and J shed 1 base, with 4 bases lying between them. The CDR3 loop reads CSVEAQNTGELFF. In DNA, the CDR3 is TGCAGCGTTGAAGCCCAGAACACCGGGGAGCTGTTTTTT.

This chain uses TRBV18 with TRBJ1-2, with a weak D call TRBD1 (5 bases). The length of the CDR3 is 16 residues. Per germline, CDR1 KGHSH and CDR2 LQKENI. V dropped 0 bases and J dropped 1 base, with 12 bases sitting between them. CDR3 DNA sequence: TGTGCCAGCTCACCACCGAGCCAGGGACTTAACTATGGCTACACCTTC. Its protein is CASSPPSQGLNYGYTF.

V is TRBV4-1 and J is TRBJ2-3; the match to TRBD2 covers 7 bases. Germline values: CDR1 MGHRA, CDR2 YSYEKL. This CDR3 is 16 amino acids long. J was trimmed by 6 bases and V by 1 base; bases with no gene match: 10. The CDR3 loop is CASSQARASGRDTQYF. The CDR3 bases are TGCGCCAGCAGCCAAGCCCGGGCTAGCGGTAGGGATACGCAGTATTTT.

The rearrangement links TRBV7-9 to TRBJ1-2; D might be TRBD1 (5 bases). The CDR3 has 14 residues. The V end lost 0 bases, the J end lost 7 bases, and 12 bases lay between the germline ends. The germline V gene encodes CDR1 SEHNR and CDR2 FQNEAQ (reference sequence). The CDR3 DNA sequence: TGTGCCAGCAGCTTAGCATCAGGGATTGGTGGCTACACCTTC. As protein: CASSLASGIGGYTF.

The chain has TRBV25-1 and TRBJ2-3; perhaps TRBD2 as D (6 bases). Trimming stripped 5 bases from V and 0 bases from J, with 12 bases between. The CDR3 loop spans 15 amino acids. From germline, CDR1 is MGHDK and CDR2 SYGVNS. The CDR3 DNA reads TGTGCCAGCAGTCGACTAGATTTGAGCACAGATACGCAGTATTTT. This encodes CASSRLDLSTDTQYF.

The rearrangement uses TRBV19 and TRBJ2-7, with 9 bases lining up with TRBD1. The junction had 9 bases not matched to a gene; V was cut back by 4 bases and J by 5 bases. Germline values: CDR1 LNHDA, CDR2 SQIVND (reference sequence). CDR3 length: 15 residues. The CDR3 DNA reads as TGTGCCAGTAGTAATCGGGGACAGGGATCCGACGAGCAGTACTTC. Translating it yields CASSNRGQGSDEQYF.

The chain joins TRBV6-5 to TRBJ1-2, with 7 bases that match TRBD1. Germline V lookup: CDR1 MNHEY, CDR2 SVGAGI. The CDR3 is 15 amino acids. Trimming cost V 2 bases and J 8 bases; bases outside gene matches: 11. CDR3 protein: CASSYTGTARIGYTF. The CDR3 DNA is TGTGCCAGCAGTTACACAGGGACAGCCCGGATCGGCTACACCTTC.

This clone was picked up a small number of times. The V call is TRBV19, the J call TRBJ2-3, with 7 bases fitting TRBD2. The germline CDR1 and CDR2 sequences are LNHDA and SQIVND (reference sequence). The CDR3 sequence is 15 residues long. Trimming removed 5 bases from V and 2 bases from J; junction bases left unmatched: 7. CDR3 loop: CASSVASGITDTQYF. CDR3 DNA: TGTGCCAGTAGTGTGGCTAGCGGAATCACAGATACGCAGTATTTT.

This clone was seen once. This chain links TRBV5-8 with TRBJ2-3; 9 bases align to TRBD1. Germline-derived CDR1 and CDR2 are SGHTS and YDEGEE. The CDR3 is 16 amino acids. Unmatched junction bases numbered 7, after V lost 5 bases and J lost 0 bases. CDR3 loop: CASRFWTGVSTDTQYF. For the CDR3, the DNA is TGTGCCAGCAGATTCTGGACAGGGGTAAGCACAGATACGCAGTATTTT. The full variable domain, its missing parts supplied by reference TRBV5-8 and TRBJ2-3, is EAGVTQSPTHLIKTRGQQATLRCSPISGHTSVYWYQQALGLGLQFLLWYDEGEERNRGNFPPRFSGRQFPNYSSELNVNALELEDSALYLCASRFWTGVSTDTQYFGPGTRLTVL.

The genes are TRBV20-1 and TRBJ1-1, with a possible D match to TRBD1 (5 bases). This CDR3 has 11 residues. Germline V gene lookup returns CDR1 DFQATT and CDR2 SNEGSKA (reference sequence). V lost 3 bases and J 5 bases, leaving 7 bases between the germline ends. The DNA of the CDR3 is TGCAGTGCTAGGGACAAGACTGAAGCTTTCTTT. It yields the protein CSARDKTEAFF.

The CDR3 DNA follows: TGCGCCAGCAGCGTCCCGGGACTAGGTTTAGAGACCCAGTACTTC. Residues: CASSVPGLGLETQYF. The chain has TRBV4-1 and TRBJ2-5; 8 positions match TRBD2. The CDR3 has 15 residues. Unmatched junction bases numbered 9, after V lost 5 bases and J lost 4 bases. From germline, CDR1 is MGHRA and CDR2 YSYEKL.

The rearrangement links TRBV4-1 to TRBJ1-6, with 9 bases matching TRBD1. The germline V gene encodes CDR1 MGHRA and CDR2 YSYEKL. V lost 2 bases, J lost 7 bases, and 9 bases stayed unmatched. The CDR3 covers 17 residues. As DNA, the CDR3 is TGCGCCAGCAGCCAAACGGGACCGGGACAGGGAAATTCACCCCTCCACTTT. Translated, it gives CASSQTGPGQGNSPLHF.

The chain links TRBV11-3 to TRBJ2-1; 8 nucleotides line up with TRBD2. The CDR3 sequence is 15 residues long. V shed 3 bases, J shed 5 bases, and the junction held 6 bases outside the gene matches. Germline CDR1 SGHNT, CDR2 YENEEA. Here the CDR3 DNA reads TGTGCCAGCAGCTTCTCCTCGGGGGGGGACAATGAGCAGTTCTTC. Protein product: CASSFSSGGDNEQFF. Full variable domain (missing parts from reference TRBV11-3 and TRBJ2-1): EAGVVQSPRYKIIEKKQPVAFWCNPISGHNTLYWYLQNLGQGPELLIRYENEEAVDDSQLPKDRFSAERLKGVDSTLKIQPAELGDSAVYLCASSFSSGGDNEQFFGPGTRLTVL.

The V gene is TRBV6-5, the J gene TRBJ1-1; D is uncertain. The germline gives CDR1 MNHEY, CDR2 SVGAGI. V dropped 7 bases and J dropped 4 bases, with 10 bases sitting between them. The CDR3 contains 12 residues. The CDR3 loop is CASTSSGTEAFF. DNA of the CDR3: TGTGCCAGCACCTCCTCCGGCACTGAAGCTTTCTTT.

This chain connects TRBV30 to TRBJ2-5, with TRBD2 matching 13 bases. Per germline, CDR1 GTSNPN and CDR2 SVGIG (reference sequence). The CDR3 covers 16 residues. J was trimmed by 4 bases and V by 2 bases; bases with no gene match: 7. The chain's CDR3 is CAWSPPRTSGGETQYF. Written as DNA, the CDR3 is TGTGCCTGGAGTCCACCCAGGACTAGCGGGGGAGAGACCCAGTACTTC.

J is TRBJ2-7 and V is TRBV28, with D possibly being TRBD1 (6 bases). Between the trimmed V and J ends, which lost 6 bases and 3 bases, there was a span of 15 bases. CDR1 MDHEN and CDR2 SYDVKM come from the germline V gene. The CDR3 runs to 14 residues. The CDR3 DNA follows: TGTGCCAGCAGCCTCGGGACACAGGGCTACGAGCAGTACTTC. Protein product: CASSLGTQGYEQYF.